Following are 23 T cell receptor beta chains from one sample sequenced in a study of response to subunit inactivated influenza vaccine. TCRdb recomputed calls from the RT-PCR reads with MiXCR, one row per CDR3 protein. This table has over 750,000 distinct CDR3 sequences, roughly 20% appearing once. The material was PBMCs from blood, obtained roughly 5 days after vaccination. Receptors were obtained from a man in his fifties who received an inactivated influenza vaccine.

The DNA of the CDR3 is TGTGCCAGCAGTACCCTAGTTGCCATCAATGAGCAGTTCTTC. It is translated as CASSTLVAINEQFF. The J gene is TRBJ2-1, the V gene TRBV6-2 or TRBV6-3; D not resolved. Trimming removed 5 bases from V and 6 bases from J, with 14 bases in between. The CDR3 totals 14 residues. Germline CDR1 MNHEY, CDR2 SVGEGT.

This clonotype was recorded a few times. The chain uses TRBV12-3 or TRBV12-4 and TRBJ2-7; a weak D match, TRBD1 (6 bases). This CDR3 has 16 residues. The germline V and J ends were trimmed by 6 bases and 3 bases, with 21 bases remaining between them. The CDR3 here is CASSPIVPGTSYEQYF. CDR3 sequence (DNA): TGTGCCAGCAGCCCAATAGTGCCTGGGACAAGCTACGAGCAGTACTTC.

The V and J genes are TRBV6-1 and TRBJ2-7; 9 bases fit TRBD1. The junction had 8 bases not matched to a gene; V was cut back by 6 bases and J by 5 bases. Per the germline V gene, CDR1 is MNHNS and CDR2 is SASEGT. The CDR3 runs to 14 residues. In DNA, the CDR3 is TGTGCCAGCAGCCGCCGGGACAGGGCCAACGAGCAGTACTTC. Translated, it gives CASSRRDRANEQYF.

The rearrangement joins TRBV7-6 to TRBJ2-7; D gene uncertain. Deletions cut 0 bases from V and 2 bases from J, with 5 bases between. There are 13 residues in the CDR3. Germline CDR1 and CDR2: SGHVS and FNYEAQ. The CDR3 coding sequence is TGTGCCAGCAGCTTAGCGAACACCTACGAGCAGTACTTC. It translates to CASSLANTYEQYF.

This clonotype appeared a few times. This chain links TRBV20-1 with TRBJ2-3, with TRBD2 matching 8 bases. From germline, CDR1 is DFQATT and CDR2 SNEGSKA (reference sequence). This CDR3 has 13 amino acids. Unmatched junction bases numbered 6, after V lost 3 bases and J lost 7 bases. The CDR3 protein is CSARDSGVYTQYF. The CDR3 bases are TGCAGTGCTAGGGATAGCGGGGTTTATACGCAGTATTTT.

This chain uses TRBV24-1 with TRBJ2-2; 11 bases align to TRBD1. The ends lost 1 base at V and 7 bases at J; junction bases unmatched: 4. The CDR3 totals 16 residues. Looked up from germline, CDR1 is KGHDR and CDR2 is SFDVKD. This CDR3 is CATSDFRDRGDGELFF. For the CDR3, the DNA is TGTGCCACCAGTGATTTTCGGGACAGGGGGGACGGGGAGCTGTTTTTT.

This clonotype came up a few times. The chain uses TRBV6-1 and TRBJ2-3, with TRBD2 identical over 8 bases. The length of the CDR3 is 15 residues. CDR1 MNHNS and CDR2 SASEGT come from the germline V gene. V trimming: 6 bases; J trimming: 4 bases; junction bases outside the gene matches: 9. The CDR3 nucleotides are TGTGCCAGCAGCCGAGCGGGGGCCACGCCAGATACGCAGTATTTT. Protein sequence: CASSRAGATPDTQYF.

This clonotype was picked up one time. The J gene is TRBJ1-1, the V gene TRBV28; tentatively, D is TRBD1 (5 bases). V was clipped by 1 base and J by 4 bases, with 10 bases between them. The CDR3 loop spans 14 amino acids. Germline CDR1 and CDR2: MDHEN and SYDVKM. The CDR3 nucleotides read TGTGCCAGCAGTTTATCCGGGGCGAGCACTGAAGCTTTCTTT. Translated, it gives CASSLSGASTEAFF.

This rearrangement joins TRBV6-5 to TRBJ2-2; TRBD1 matches at 8 bases. Germline V gene lookup returns CDR1 MNHEY and CDR2 SVGAGI. V lost 2 bases and J lost 4; bases outside the gene matches: 6. This CDR3 is built from 16 residues. The CDR3: CASSYGQGAITGELFF. As DNA, the CDR3 is TGTGCCAGCAGTTACGGTCAGGGGGCGATCACCGGGGAGCTGTTTTTT.

The genes are TRBV11-2 and TRBJ2-5; TRBD1 matches 9 bases. Germline CDR1 and CDR2: SGHAT and FQNNGV. This CDR3 comprises 16 residues. With 5 bases clipped from V and 7 bases from J, the junction kept 14 bases outside the gene matches. CDR3 residues: CASSLTGTGSFGTQYF. CDR3 bases: TGTGCCAGCAGCCTAACCGGGACAGGGTCGTTTGGGACCCAGTACTTC.

The rearrangement links TRBV7-2 to TRBJ2-7; D remains unclear. From germline, CDR1 is SGHTA and CDR2 FQGNSA. CDR3 length equals 15 residues. V shed 1 base and J shed 2 bases, with 12 bases lying between them. The CDR3 here is CASSLDGRSAYEQYF. The CDR3 nucleotides are TGTGCCAGCAGCTTAGACGGCAGGAGCGCCTACGAGCAGTACTTC. Looking up the rest from reference TRBV7-2 and TRBJ2-7 gives the full variable domain: GAGVSQSPSNKVTEKGKDVELRCDPISGHTALYWYRQSLGQGLEFLIYFQGNSAPDKSGLPSDRFSAERTGGSVSTLTIQRTQQEDSAVYLCASSLDGRSAYEQYFGPGTRLTVT.

This clonotype was detected ten times or more. This chain uses TRBV7-2 with TRBJ2-4; TRBD1 is a possible D gene (5 bases). There are 17 residues in the CDR3. Trimming took off 4 bases at V and 0 bases at J, with 16 bases between the two ends. Germline CDR1 reads SGHTA; CDR2 reads FQGNSA. The CDR3 nucleotides read TGTGCCAGCAGCTCCCCCAAGGGGATCCTAGCCAAAAACATTCAGTACTTC. Translation gives CASSSPKGILAKNIQYF.

The chain uses TRBV20-1 and TRBJ2-3, with 11 bases matching TRBD2. CDR3 length equals 16 residues. V dropped 5 bases and J dropped 1; count of bases not matched to a gene: 8. In germline, CDR1 is DFQATT, CDR2 SNEGSKA (reference sequence). CDR3 loop: CSALDLTSGGTDTQYF. CDR3 in DNA: TGCAGTGCTCTCGACCTGACTAGCGGGGGCACAGATACGCAGTATTTT.

This chain uses TRBV4-1 with TRBJ2-2; 8 bases line up with TRBD1. Germline trimming cut 0 bases from V and 2 bases from J; bases unmatched to any gene: 2. This CDR3 is built from 16 residues. Germline CDR1 MGHRA, CDR2 YSYEKL. The CDR3: CASSQEGQANTGELFF. CDR3 bases: TGCGCCAGCAGCCAAGAGGGACAGGCAAACACCGGGGAGCTGTTTTTT.

This clonotype was picked up one time. The CDR3 sequence: CASSQDVSAGYTGELFF. The DNA for the CDR3 is TGTGCCAGCAGCCAAGATGTTAGCGCGGGGTACACCGGGGAGCTGTTTTTT. The genes are TRBV4-2 and TRBJ2-2; perhaps TRBD2 as D (6 bases). Germline-derived CDR1 and CDR2 are LGHNA and YNFKEQ. The CDR3 extends over 17 amino acids. V was pared by 0 bases and J by 3 bases, with 14 bases between.

This clonotype was seen at least ten times. The chain employs TRBV6-1 and TRBJ1-4; no clear D gene. The germline V and J ends were trimmed by 5 bases and 0 bases, with 7 bases remaining between them. Germline values: CDR1 MNHNS, CDR2 SASEGT. This CDR3 contains 14 residues. The CDR3 here is CASSRSATNEKLFF. The CDR3, as DNA: TGTGCCAGCAGTCGCTCCGCAACTAATGAAAAACTGTTTTTT.

Only a few counts were recorded for this clonotype. The chain employs TRBV12-3 or TRBV12-4 and TRBJ2-1; 8 nucleotides match TRBD1. The CDR3 loop spans 14 amino acids. Trimming removed 6 bases from V and 9 bases from J; junction bases left unmatched: 10. CDR3 in DNA: TGTGCCAGCAGACCCTCGGACAGGGCCTTTGAGCAGTTCTTC. Protein: CASRPSDRAFEQFF.

Remarks on this clonotype: Germline is not matched at one junction end, which may reflect a read error. V gene TRBV12-3 or TRBV12-4 combines with J gene TRBJ2-1, with a weak D call TRBD2 (5 bases). The CDR3 spans 15 residues. CDR3 in amino acids: CASSPTSGGYSEQFF. The CDR3 bases are TGTGCCAGCAGTCCCACGAGCGGAGGTTACAGTGAGCAGTTCTTC.

Concerning this clonotype: At one end the junction does not follow the germline gene, possibly because of a read error. The V gene is TRBV20-1, the J gene TRBJ1-6; 11 nucleotides match TRBD1. Germline-derived CDR1 and CDR2 are DFQATT and SNEGSKA (reference sequence). CDR3 size: 16 residues. As DNA, the CDR3 is TGCTGTGCTAGAGATAGAGGGACAGGGGGTAACTCACCCCTCCACTTT. As protein: CCARDRGTGGNSPLHF.

This clonotype came up a few times. The chain employs TRBV20-1 and TRBJ2-5, with D maybe TRBD2 (7 bases). Germline V CDR1 and CDR2: DFQATT, SNEGSKA (reference sequence). This CDR3 is built from 15 residues. Trimming shortened V by 5 bases and J by 7 bases, and 23 bases separated the two germline ends. The DNA for the CDR3 is TGCAGTGCTGGGGAGGGGGGGCATCGACCGGGGACCCAGTACTTC. Translated, it gives CSAGEGGHRPGTQYF.

The V gene is TRBV20-1, the J gene TRBJ2-3; 8 bases map to TRBD1. V was pared by 3 bases and J by 5 bases, with 7 bases of the junction left unmatched. Germline values: CDR1 DFQATT, CDR2 SNEGSKA (reference sequence). The CDR3 has 14 amino acids. The CDR3 is CSASGRGRQDTQYF. The CDR3 nucleotides read TGCAGTGCTAGTGGCAGGGGGCGTCAAGATACGCAGTATTTT.

Worth noting for this clonotype: A much bigger clone sits one base away, suggesting this may be a read error. The genes are TRBV19 and TRBJ2-7, with a tentative D call TRBD1 (6 bases). Per germline, CDR1 LNHDA and CDR2 SQIVND (reference sequence). There are 14 residues in the CDR3. In DNA form, the CDR3 reads TGTGCCAGTCGTATCCGTGGACAGACCTACGAGCAGTACTTC. Protein sequence: CASRIRGQTYEQYF.

The chain uses TRBV5-1 and TRBJ2-7; 14 nucleotides match TRBD2. There are 16 residues in the CDR3. V gave up 0 bases and J gave up 7 bases; unmatched junction bases: 6. CDR1 SGHRS and CDR2 YFSETQ come from the germline V gene. Here the CDR3 DNA reads TGCGCCAGCAGCTTGGCCGGACTAGCGGGAGGAGGAGAGCAGTACTTC. The encoded protein is CASSLAGLAGGGEQYF.